Listed below are T cell receptor beta chains from one sample, sequenced in a study of spatial heterogeneity in lung cancer. TCRdb re-analysed the 5' RACE reads in MiXCR, keeping a single row per CDR3 protein. The sample holds tens of thousands of distinct CDR3 sequences, roughly a fifth seen once. The sample here was PBMCs, taken at surgery. Receptors were obtained from a male donor with early-stage non-small cell lung cancer. The CDR3 runs from the conserved cysteine through the conserved F or W. A D gene is named only where the DNA matches it firmly. Some rows mark clone size as missing; the rest say once, few, many or name a class of expanded clone.

CDR3nt	CDR3aa	d_gene	v_gene	abundance	j_gene
TGTGCCAGCAGTTTTCGGACAGCTAATTCACCCCTCCACTTT	CASSFRTANSPLHF	.	TRBV28	few	TRBJ1-6
TGTGCCAGTAGTATTTCGGGACAGGGAGGAGAAAAACTGTTTTTT	CASSISGQGGEKLFF	TRBD1	TRBV19	few	TRBJ1-4
TGTGCCAGCAGCCATGCCTTGGGACGGACGATGAACACTGAAGCTTTCTTT	CASSHALGRTMNTEAFF	.	TRBV12-3/TRBV12-4	many	TRBJ1-1
TGTGCCAGCAGTGATCAGGGCAGTTCACCCCTCCACTTT	CASSDQGSSPLHF	.	TRBV2	few	TRBJ1-6
TGTGCCAGCCAGCGGGGGGCCAGCTATGGCTACACCTTC	CASQRGASYGYTF	.	TRBV28	many	TRBJ1-2
TGTGCCAGCAGGACTAGCGGGTACGAGCAGTACTTC	CASRTSGYEQYF	TRBD2	TRBV6-2/TRBV6-3	.	TRBJ2-7
TGTGCCAGCAGTTTGATAGCGGACTACAATGAGCAGTTCTTC	CASSLIADYNEQFF	.	TRBV28	.	TRBJ2-1
TGTGCCAGCAGTTACGCAGGACAGGGGGCGTCCTGGACCAACGTCCTGACTTTC	CASSYAGQGASWTNVLTF	TRBD1	TRBV6-5	.	TRBJ2-6
TGCAGCGTAGGGACAGGGCCCTACGAGCAGTACTTC	CSVGTGPYEQYF	TRBD1	TRBV29-1	many	TRBJ2-7
TGTGCCAGCAGCATCTCAGCGGGAGCCAACTACGAGCAGTACTTC	CASSISAGANYEQYF	TRBD2	TRBV7-3	.	TRBJ2-7
TGTGCCAGCAGCTCGGTCCCGGTCACTGAAGCTTTCTTT	CASSSVPVTEAFF	.	TRBV7-3	.	TRBJ1-1
TGTGCCAGCAGTGCTGTCCGGCGCACCGGGGAGCTGTTTTTT	CASSAVRRTGELFF	.	TRBV2	.	TRBJ2-2
TGTGCCACCAGGGACGGGGAAGTCGAGGAGACCCAGTACTTC	CATRDGEVEETQYF	.	TRBV10-3	.	TRBJ2-5
TGCAGCGTTGGTCGGACAGGGAACACCGGGGAGCTGTTTTTT	CSVGRTGNTGELFF	TRBD1	TRBV29-1	many	TRBJ2-2
TGCGCCAGCAGCTTAACCGGGACAGGGGGATACAATGAGCAGTTCTTC	CASSLTGTGGYNEQFF	TRBD1	TRBV5-1	few	TRBJ2-1
TGTGCCAGCACCCCCTATACGTCTAGTTGGTCCTACAATGAGCAGTTCTTC	CASTPYTSSWSYNEQFF	.	TRBV27	few	TRBJ2-1
TGCGCCAGTCGTCGGGCTCGCAACACCGGGGAGCTGTTTTTT	CASRRARNTGELFF	.	TRBV5-1	many	TRBJ2-2
TGTGCCAGCAGCTCCGTCGGGGTGCAATCCAATGAAAAACTGTTTTTT	CASSSVGVQSNEKLFF	.	TRBV7-2	.	TRBJ1-4
TGTGCCACCCGCGCCGGCACTGAAGCTTTCTTT	CATRAGTEAFF	.	TRBV27	.	TRBJ1-1